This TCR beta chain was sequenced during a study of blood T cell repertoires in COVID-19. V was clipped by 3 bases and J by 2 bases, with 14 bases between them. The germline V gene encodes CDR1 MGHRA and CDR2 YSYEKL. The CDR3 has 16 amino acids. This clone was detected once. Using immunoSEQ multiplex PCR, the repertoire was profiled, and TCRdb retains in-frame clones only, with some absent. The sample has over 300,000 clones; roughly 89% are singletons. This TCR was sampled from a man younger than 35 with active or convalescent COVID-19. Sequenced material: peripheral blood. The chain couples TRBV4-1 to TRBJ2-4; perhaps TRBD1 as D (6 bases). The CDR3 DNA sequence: TGCGCCAGCAGCCAGGTTGGGGGCGATCCCAAAAACATTCAGTACTTC. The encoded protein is CASSQVGGDPKNIQYF.